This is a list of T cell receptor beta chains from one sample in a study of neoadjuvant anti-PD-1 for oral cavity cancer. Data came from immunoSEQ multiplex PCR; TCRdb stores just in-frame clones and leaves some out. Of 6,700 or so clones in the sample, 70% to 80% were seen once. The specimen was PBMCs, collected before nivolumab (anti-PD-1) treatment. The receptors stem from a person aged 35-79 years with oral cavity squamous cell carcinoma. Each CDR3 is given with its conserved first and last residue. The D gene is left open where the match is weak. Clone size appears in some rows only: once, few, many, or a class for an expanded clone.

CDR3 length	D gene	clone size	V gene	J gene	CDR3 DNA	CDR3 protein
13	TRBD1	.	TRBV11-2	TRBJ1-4	TGTGCCAGCAGCCCAGGGGGGTATGAAAAACTGTTTTTT	CASSPGGYEKLFF
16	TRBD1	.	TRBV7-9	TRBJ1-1	TGTGCCAGCAGCTCAAGGGTGGGGACAGATGAAACTGAAGCTTTCTTT	CASSSRVGTDETEAFF
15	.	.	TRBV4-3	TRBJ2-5	TGCGCCAGCAGCCAAGCCAGGGGCATATGGGAGACCCAGTACTTC	CASSQARGIWETQYF
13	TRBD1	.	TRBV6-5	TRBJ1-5	TGTGCCAGCAGAGCAGGACAGGGGCAACCCCAGCATTTT	CASRAGQGQPQHF
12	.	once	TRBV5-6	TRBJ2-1	TGTGCCAGCAGCTTGGGGGGGACGGCGCAGTTCTTC	CASSLGGTAQFF
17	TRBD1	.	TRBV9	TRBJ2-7	TGTGCCAGCAGCGTAGATTCTGGGACAGGGGTTGCCTACGAGCAGTACTTC	CASSVDSGTGVAYEQYF
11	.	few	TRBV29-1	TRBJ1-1	TGCAGCGTTGGAACTTACACTGAAGCTTTCTTT	CSVGTYTEAFF
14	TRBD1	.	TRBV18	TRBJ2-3	TGTGCCAGCTCACCTCGACAGGGGATAGATACGCAGTATTTT	CASSPRQGIDTQYF
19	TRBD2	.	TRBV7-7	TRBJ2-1	TGTGCCAGCAGTTGTGCAATCCTAGCGGGGGACAGCTCCTACAATGAGCAGTTCTTC	CASSCAILAGDSSYNEQFF
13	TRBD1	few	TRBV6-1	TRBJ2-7	TGTGCCAGCAGTGCGCGACAGGGAAGAGGACAGTACTTC	CASSARQGRGQYF
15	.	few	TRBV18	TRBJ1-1	TGTGCCAGCTCACCAAATACAGCGCCGACCACTGAAGCTTTCTTT	CASSPNTAPTTEAFF
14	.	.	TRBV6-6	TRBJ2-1	TGTGCCAGTAAGCAGGCAAGCTCCTACAATGAGCAGTTCTTC	CASKQASSYNEQFF
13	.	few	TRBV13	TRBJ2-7	TGTGCCAGCAGCTCGTGGGCTGACTACGAGCAGTACTTC	CASSSWADYEQYF
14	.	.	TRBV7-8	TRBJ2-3	TGTGCCAGCAGCTTAGAATCAGTTTTCGATACGCAGTATTTT	CASSLESVFDTQYF
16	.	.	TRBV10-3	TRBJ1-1	TGTGCCATCACCCCGGGGGCCAACCCCCAAAACACTGAAGCTTTCTTT	CAITPGANPQNTEAFF
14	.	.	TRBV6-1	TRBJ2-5	TGTGCCAGCACTCAAGAAGGGGCTAGTGGGACCCAGTACTTC	CASTQEGASGTQYF
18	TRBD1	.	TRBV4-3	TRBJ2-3	TGCGCCAGCAGCCAAGATCCTCGCGGGACAGGGCCCACAGATACGCAGTATTTT	CASSQDPRGTGPTDTQYF
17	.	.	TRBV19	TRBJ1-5	TGTGCCAGTAGTATCGGGACGGAGGGTTTGCGCAATCAGCCCCAGCATTTT	CASSIGTEGLRNQPQHF
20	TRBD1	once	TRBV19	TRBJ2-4	TGTGCCAGTAGTACCCGGACAGGAGCCAAAAACAACTTAGCCAAAAACATTCAGTACTTC	CASSTRTGAKNNLAKNIQYF
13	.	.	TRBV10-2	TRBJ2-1	TGCGCCGGATCAGTGGGGGACTACAATGAGCAGTTCTTC	CAGSVGDYNEQFF
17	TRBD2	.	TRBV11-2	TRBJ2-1	TGTGCCAGCAGCTTCGTAAGAGTGGGGGGGTCCTACAATGAGCAGTTCTTC	CASSFVRVGGSYNEQFF
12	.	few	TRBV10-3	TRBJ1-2	TGTGCCATCAGTGAGGGGGGCCATGGCTACACCTTC	CAISEGGHGYTF
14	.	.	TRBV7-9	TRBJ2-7	TGTGCCAGCAGCTTAGGTGGGGGGGCCCACGAGCAGTACTTC	CASSLGGGAHEQYF
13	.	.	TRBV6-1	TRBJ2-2	TGTGCCAGCAGTAAGGAGAACACCGGGGAGCTGTTTTTT	CASSKENTGELFF
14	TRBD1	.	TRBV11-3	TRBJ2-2	TGTGCCAGCAGACGTGACAGGGGCACCGGGGAGCTGTTTTTT	CASRRDRGTGELFF
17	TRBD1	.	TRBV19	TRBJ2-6	TGTGCCAGTAGCCAGGACAGGTGGATCTCTGGGGCCAACGTCCTGACTTTC	CASSQDRWISGANVLTF
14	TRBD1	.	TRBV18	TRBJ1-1	TGTGCCAGCTCACCCGGGACAGATAACACTGAAGCTTTCTTT	CASSPGTDNTEAFF
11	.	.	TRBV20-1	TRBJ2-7	TGCAGTGCTAGAGGGGACACCGAGCAGTACTTC	CSARGDTEQYF
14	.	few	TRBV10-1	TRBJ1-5	TGCGCCAGCAGCCCGGCAGGGAACGGTCAGCCCCAGCATTTT	CASSPAGNGQPQHF